The next 29 T cell receptor beta chains were all read from a single sample in a study of blood T cell repertoires in COVID-19. Profiling relied on immunoSEQ multiplex PCR, and the TCRdb table lists in-frame clones only, not all of them. The sample contains 80,000 or so clones, approximately 80% of which appear only once. Sequenced input: peripheral blood. The receptors come from a woman of 80 years or more with acute or convalescent COVID-19.

DNA of the CDR3: TGCGCCAGCAGCCAAGAGGACAGGGTTGGCGGCTACACCTTC. Protein sequence: CASSQEDRVGGYTF. The chain is built from TRBV4-1 and TRBJ1-2; 8 bases match TRBD1. The germline V gene has CDR1 MGHRA and CDR2 YSYEKL. This CDR3 contains 14 residues. The ends lost 0 bases at V and 8 bases at J; junction bases unmatched: 5.

This clone was seen a few times. The rearrangement uses TRBV10-3 and TRBJ2-5; TRBD1 matches 9 bases. This CDR3 is built from 14 residues. Germline CDR1 is ENHRY and CDR2 is SYGVKD. Germline trimming cut 9 bases from V and 2 bases from J; bases unmatched to any gene: 7. In nucleotides, the CDR3 is TGTGCCATGAGAGAAGGACAGGGGCAAGAGACCCAGTACTTC. Protein: CAMREGQGQETQYF.

This clone was counted a single time. Written as DNA, the CDR3 is TGTGCCAGCAGCTTTCCACAGCCGTCTCTCTTAGGCTACACCTTC. It encodes CASSFPQPSLLGYTF. V and J are TRBV5-8 and TRBJ1-2; D is unresolved. Per the germline V gene, CDR1 is SGHTS and CDR2 is YDEGEE. The V and J ends lost 2 bases and 8 bases respectively, with 19 bases between them. This CDR3 is built from 15 residues.

The chain has TRBV19 and TRBJ1-1, with D unclear. Trimming took 10 bases from V and 2 from J, leaving 8 bases between them. This CDR3 spans 11 amino acids. The V gene's germline CDR1 is LNHDA and CDR2 SQIVND (reference sequence). This CDR3 reads CAIRFNTEAFF. The DNA for the CDR3 is TGTGCCATCCGGTTTAACACTGAAGCTTTCTTT.

The V and J genes are TRBV11-3 and TRBJ2-1, with D possibly matching TRBD2 (6 bases). Germline V gives CDR1 SGHNT, CDR2 YENEEA. This CDR3 contains 13 residues. V lost 4 bases, J lost 6 bases, and 10 bases lay in between. The CDR3 nucleotides read TGTGCCAGCAGCTGGGACTTGGGCAATGAGCAGTTCTTC. Its protein product is CASSWDLGNEQFF.

This chain links TRBV9 with TRBJ1-1; possibly TRBD1 for D (6 bases). Germline CDR1 SGDLS, CDR2 YYNGEE. The germline V and J ends were trimmed by 3 bases and 5 bases, with 11 bases remaining between them. The CDR3 is 13 amino acids. In DNA form, the CDR3 reads TGTGCCAGCAGCGGAATTAGGGGGACTGAAGCTTTCTTT. It is translated as CASSGIRGTEAFF.

V and J are TRBV6-5 and TRBJ1-1; 9 bases are shared with TRBD1. Germline V CDR1 and CDR2: MNHEY, SVGAGI. The V gene end was trimmed by 7 bases and the J gene end by 3 bases; junction bases not matched to a gene: 3. The CDR3 spans 13 residues. The CDR3 loop reads CASNGQGYTEAFF. CDR3 in DNA: TGTGCCAGCAACGGACAGGGGTACACTGAAGCTTTCTTT.

V usage is TRBV14 and J usage is TRBJ1-4; TRBD1 might be the D (6 bases). The germline CDR1 and CDR2 sequences are SGHDN and FVKESK. Trimming removed 4 bases from V and 4 bases from J, with 16 bases in between. This CDR3 comprises 16 residues. The CDR3 DNA reads TGTGCCAGCAGCCTTTCGGACAGTAGATATAATGAAAAACTGTTTTTT. Translated, it gives CASSLSDSRYNEKLFF. Filled out from reference TRBV14 and TRBJ1-4, the complete variable domain reads EAGVTQFPSHSVIEKGQTVTLRCDPISGHDNLYWYRRVMGKEIKFLLHFVKESKQDESGMPNNRFLAERTGGTYSTLKVQPAELEDSGVYFCASSLSDSRYNEKLFFGSGTQLSVL.

V and J are TRBV18 and TRBJ1-1, with D unresolved. Germline CDR1 is KGHSH and CDR2 is LQKENI. The CDR3 totals 14 residues. Trimming took 2 bases from V and 0 from J, leaving 7 bases between them. The CDR3 sequence is CASSPFEVNTEAFF. In nucleotides, the CDR3 is TGTGCCAGCTCACCATTTGAGGTGAACACTGAAGCTTTCTTT. Complete variable domain (other parts from reference TRBV18 and TRBJ1-1): NAGVMQNPRHLVRRRGQEARLRCSPMKGHSHVYWYRQLPEEGLKFMVYLQKENIIDESGMPKERFSAEFPKEGPSILRIQQVVRGDSAAYFCASSPFEVNTEAFFGQGTRLTVV.

This rearrangement joins TRBV15 to TRBJ2-7, with 7 bases lining up with TRBD1. The CDR3 sequence is 13 residues long. The V segment lost 4 bases and the J segment 2 bases; nucleotides outside the gene matches: 2. The germline V gene encodes CDR1 LNHNV and CDR2 YYDKDF (reference sequence). As DNA, the CDR3 is TGTGCCACCAGCACCGGACAGGCCTACGAGCAGTACTTC. Its translation: CATSTGQAYEQYF.

The chain carries TRBV7-2 and TRBJ2-7; tentatively, D is TRBD2 (6 bases). Looked up from germline, CDR1 is SGHTA and CDR2 is FQGNSA. V was clipped by 5 bases and J by 4 bases, with 12 bases between them. This CDR3 contains 13 residues. The CDR3 nucleotides read TGTGCCAGCAGCCGCGGGACGTTATACGAGCAGTACTTC. Translation gives CASSRGTLYEQYF.

This clone appeared a few times. The chain carries TRBV9 and TRBJ2-7; TRBD1 agrees at 7 bases. Trimming cost V 4 bases and J 2 bases; bases outside gene matches: 6. Germline lookup yields CDR1 SGDLS and CDR2 YYNGEE. The CDR3 runs to 14 residues. In DNA, the CDR3 is TGTGCCAGCAGCCCCGCTGGACAGGCCTACGAGCAGTACTTC. It is translated as CASSPAGQAYEQYF.

V and J are TRBV30 and TRBJ2-5; 13 positions match TRBD2. Germline CDR1 reads GTSNPN; CDR2 reads SVGIG (reference sequence). Unmatched junction bases numbered 3, after V lost 1 base and J lost 4 bases. The CDR3 contains 15 residues. In nucleotides, the CDR3 is TGTGCCTGGAGTGAGGGGACTAGCGGGGTAGAGACCCAGTACTTC. Protein sequence: CAWSEGTSGVETQYF.

The V call is TRBV6-5, the J call TRBJ1-1; no definite D call. Germline V lookup: CDR1 MNHEY, CDR2 SVGAGI. The CDR3 is 13 residues long. Trimming removed 5 bases from V and 1 base from J, with 8 bases in between. The CDR3 nucleotides read TGTGCCAGCAGTAACTACAAGAACACTGAAGCTTTCTTT. Protein product: CASSNYKNTEAFF.

The chain has TRBV24-1 and TRBJ1-1; D gene ambiguous. The CDR3 sequence is 11 residues long. The ends were cut back, 8 bases at V and 6 bases at J, with 9 bases in the middle. CDR1 is KGHDR, CDR2 SFDVKD, per germline. CDR3 in amino acids: CATTSGSEAFF. CDR3 DNA: TGTGCCACCACGTCGGGGTCTGAAGCTTTCTTT.

The chain uses TRBV2 and TRBJ2-3, with TRBD2 matching 9 bases. The CDR3 runs to 16 residues. The J segment lost 2 bases and the V segment lost 7 bases, leaving 10 bases of the junction unmatched. Germline V lookup: CDR1 SNHLY, CDR2 FYNNEI. For the CDR3, the DNA is TGTGCCAGCACCCACCGAGCGGGGGGATCCACAGATACGCAGTATTTT. This sequence encodes CASTHRAGGSTDTQYF.

This rearrangement joins TRBV5-6 to TRBJ2-3; D is perhaps TRBD2 (6 bases). V dropped 2 bases and J dropped 0 bases, with 10 bases sitting between them. The CDR3 has 15 residues. Germline-derived CDR1 and CDR2 are SGHDT and YYEEEE. The CDR3 bases are TGTGCCAGCAGCTTCGGGACTGCTAGCACAGATACGCAGTATTTT. It encodes CASSFGTASTDTQYF.

The rearrangement links TRBV6-4 to TRBJ2-7; 11 bases fit TRBD2. CDR3 size: 15 residues. Per the germline V gene, CDR1 is MRHNA and CDR2 is SNTAGT. V dropped 2 bases and J dropped 4; count of bases not matched to a gene: 4. In DNA form, the CDR3 reads TGTGCCAGCAGTGACCTACTAGCGGGGGTTTACGAGCAGTACTTC. Amino acid sequence: CASSDLLAGVYEQYF.

CDR3 sequence reads: CASSPRMEGFGNTIYF. In nucleotides, the CDR3 is TGTGCCAGCTCACCACGAATGGAGGGTTTTGGAAACACCATATATTTT. The genes are TRBV18 and TRBJ1-3; D is undetermined. The germline V gene encodes CDR1 KGHSH and CDR2 LQKENI. The CDR3 extends over 16 amino acids. V dropped 1 base and J dropped 3 bases, with 13 bases sitting between them.

This clone showed up just once. The CDR3 DNA follows: TGTGCCAGCAGCCAAGTGACAGGGGCGCCGTTTACTGAAGCTTTCTTT. Translation gives CASSQVTGAPFTEAFF. The genes are TRBV3-1 (or the pseudogene TRBV3-2) and TRBJ1-1; 8 bases map to TRBD1. The CDR3 contains 16 residues. V trimming: 1 base; J trimming: 5 bases; junction bases outside the gene matches: 9. Germline assignment: CDR1 LGHDT and CDR2 YNNKEL (reference sequence).

The chain links TRBV18 to TRBJ1-5; D remains ambiguous. The germline gives CDR1 KGHSH, CDR2 LQKENI. V lost 3 bases and J 2 bases, leaving 11 bases between the germline ends. The CDR3 contains 15 residues. The CDR3 DNA follows: TGTGCCAGCTCACCCAACGCCCCGGGCAATCAGCCCCAGCATTTT. Amino acid sequence: CASSPNAPGNQPQHF.

This chain connects TRBV19 to TRBJ1-2; D remains unclear. Germline values: CDR1 LNHDA, CDR2 SQIVND (reference sequence). Trimming stripped 3 bases from V and 5 bases from J, with 13 bases between. CDR3 length equals 14 residues. The CDR3 coding sequence is TGTGCCAGTAGTATGGGCGGGGAAGGGTATGGCTACACCTTC. Its protein is CASSMGGEGYGYTF.

The chain has TRBV19 and TRBJ2-7; the D gene is possibly TRBD1 (6 bases). Trimming removed 0 bases from V and 5 bases from J, with 11 bases in between. The CDR3 length is 14 residues. The germline CDR1 and CDR2 sequences are LNHDA and SQIVND (reference sequence). CDR3 protein: CASSIETGRNEQYF. The CDR3 nucleotides read TGTGCCAGTAGTATAGAGACAGGCCGAAACGAGCAGTACTTC.

The gene calls are TRBV7-9 and TRBJ1-2, with D unresolved. The CDR3 contains 14 residues. Trimming pared 9 bases from V and 2 bases from J, leaving 16 bases between. Looked up from germline, CDR1 is SEHNR and CDR2 is FQNEAQ (reference sequence). The CDR3, as DNA: TGTGCCAGTCGCCCGGGAATCCCCAACTATGGCTACACCTTC. Its protein is CASRPGIPNYGYTF.

The chain is built from TRBV19 and TRBJ2-7; 8 bases are shared with TRBD1. V dropped 4 bases and J dropped 6; count of bases not matched to a gene: 5. CDR3 size: 13 residues. Germline loops: CDR1 LNHDA, CDR2 SQIVND (reference sequence). CDR3 residues: CASSSTGGGEQYF. The CDR3 DNA sequence: TGTGCCAGTAGTAGCACAGGGGGAGGCGAGCAGTACTTC. The entire variable domain, with the rest obtained from reference TRBV19 and TRBJ2-7, is as follows: DGGITQSPKYLFRKEGQNVTLSCEQNLNHDAMYWYRQDPGQGLRLIYYSQIVNDFQKGDIAEGYSVSREKKESFPLTVTSAQKNPTAFYLCASSSTGGGEQYFGPGTRLTVT.

This clone appeared a single time. The CDR3 spells CASSAPDRGPDTQYF. The CDR3 DNA reads TGTGCCAGCAGCGCGCCGGACAGGGGGCCAGATACGCAGTATTTT. The chain recombines TRBV9 with TRBJ2-3; 11 bases line up with TRBD1. J gave up 4 bases and V 3 bases, and 4 bases lay outside the gene matches. The CDR3 extends over 15 amino acids. Germline CDR1 reads SGDLS; CDR2 reads YYNGEE.

CDR3 amino acids: CASSFGQGATYEQYF. CDR3 nucleotide sequence: TGTGCCAGCAGCTTCGGACAGGGGGCAACCTACGAGCAGTACTTC. V is TRBV11-3 and J is TRBJ2-7; 11 positions match TRBD1. V lost 3 bases, J lost 2 bases, and 3 bases stayed unmatched. Germline V gene sequence: CDR1 SGHNT, CDR2 YENEEA. CDR3 length equals 15 residues.

The chain employs TRBV6-5 and TRBJ1-1; no clear D gene. The V gene's germline CDR1 is MNHEY and CDR2 SVGAGI. The CDR3 covers 14 residues. Trimming left V 4 bases short and J 4 bases short, with 13 bases between. CDR3 residues: CASSSPQKSTEAFF. For the CDR3, the DNA is TGTGCCAGCAGTTCCCCACAGAAGAGCACTGAAGCTTTCTTT.

The V call is TRBV15, the J call TRBJ2-5; tentatively, D is TRBD2 (5 bases). In germline, CDR1 is LNHNV, CDR2 YYDKDF (reference sequence). The CDR3 length is 15 residues. V gave up 1 base and J gave up 6 bases, with 15 bases separating them. The chain's CDR3 is CATSRGGVQIQTQYF. The CDR3 DNA follows: TGTGCCACCAGCAGAGGGGGAGTACAAATACAGACCCAGTACTTC.